The 31 T cell receptor beta chains in this list originate from one sample, sequenced in a study of vaccination and CD4 T cells after COVID-19. Treatment in this sample: approximately 9-day PBMC culture with coronavirus spike peptide pools or control peptides (ViraFEST assay). The unexposed donor provided CD4+ T cells, which were taken before the COVID-19 pandemic (2011-2018). Once obtained from cultured CD4+ T cells, the DNA was sequenced using the Oncomine TCR Beta short-read assay. Via MiXCR, TCRdb re-called the PCR reads, giving one row per CDR3 protein. Found here are 6,400 or so distinct CDR3 sequences, 29% of them singletons; the top ten hold approximately 33%. Antigen specificity for these receptors is unknown. Sequencing input: CD4+ T cells from blood, cultured in vitro. Receptors were obtained from a human donor in good health.

This clonotype was counted only a few times. The CDR3 sequence is CASSQDLHNPLEGYTF. The CDR3 DNA reads as TGCGCCAGCAGCCAAGATCTCCACAACCCCTTGGAAGGCTACACCTTC. The chain couples TRBV4-1 to TRBJ1-2; D unclear. Between the trimmed V and J ends, which lost 0 bases and 8 bases, there was a span of 19 bases. Per germline, CDR1 MGHRA and CDR2 YSYEKL. This CDR3 is 16 amino acids long.

This clonotype showed up just a few times. The J gene is TRBJ1-2, the V gene TRBV6-1, with D possibly matching TRBD1 (6 bases). The CDR3 loop spans 16 amino acids. Germline loops: CDR1 MNHNS, CDR2 SASEGT. Between the trimmed V and J ends, which lost 5 bases and 8 bases, there was a span of 24 bases. CDR3 DNA sequence: TGTGCCAGCAGTCCTCAAGTTGACAGGCCGATGAGGGGCTACACCTTC. It is translated as CASSPQVDRPMRGYTF.

This clonotype turned up a few times. V usage is TRBV5-8 and J usage is TRBJ2-6; D perhaps matches TRBD2 (5 bases). CDR1 and CDR2 (germline): SGHTS, YDEGEE. This CDR3 spans 13 amino acids. The V gene lost 4 bases and the J gene lost 4 bases, with 6 bases spanning the gap. CDR3 residues: CASSPGGANVLTF. CDR3 DNA sequence: TGTGCCAGCAGCCCGGGGGGGGCCAACGTCCTGACTTTC.

CDR3 in amino acids: CSAGPFSGNTIYF. Written as DNA, the CDR3 is TGCAGTGCCGGACCTTTCTCTGGAAACACCATATATTTT. The chain employs TRBV20-1 and TRBJ1-3; D not resolved. Germline CDR1 is DFQATT and CDR2 is SNEGSKA (reference sequence). The CDR3 is 13 amino acids. Trimming took 6 bases from V and 0 from J, leaving 9 bases between them.

Written as DNA, the CDR3 is TGTGCCAGCAGCCAAGAACCTGCAGGGGAGAGGGCCCAGTACTTC. It encodes CASSQEPAGERAQYF. The chain has TRBV3-1 and TRBJ2-5; TRBD1 is a possible D gene (6 bases). CDR1 LGHDT and CDR2 YNNKEL come from the germline V gene (reference sequence). The CDR3 is 15 residues long. V was cut by 0 bases and J by 9 bases, with 17 bases left in between.

This chain joins TRBV6-1 and TRBJ1-5; no clear D. The V end was cut by 6 bases, the J end by 4 bases, with 4 bases between. Germline V CDR1 and CDR2: MNHNS, SASEGT. This CDR3 is 11 amino acids long. The DNA of the CDR3 is TGTGCCAGCAGGGAAAATCAGCCCCAGCATTTT. Its protein product is CASRENQPQHF.

The genes are TRBV11-1 and TRBJ2-2; 7 bases line up with TRBD1. Germline CDR1 and CDR2: SGHAT and FQDESV (reference sequence). The V gene end was trimmed by 5 bases and the J gene end by 1 base; junction bases not matched to a gene: 7. The CDR3 covers 16 residues. The CDR3 spells CASSHQGQLNTGELFF. CDR3 nucleotides: TGTGCCAGCAGCCACCAGGGACAGCTGAACACCGGGGAGCTGTTTTTT.

This chain links TRBV2 with TRBJ1-1; D is uncertain. Germline assignment: CDR1 SNHLY and CDR2 FYNNEI. Trimming pared 0 bases from V and 5 bases from J, leaving 13 bases between. The CDR3 sequence is 15 residues long. This CDR3 is CASSEARLGRTEAFF. The CDR3 DNA follows: TGTGCCAGCAGTGAAGCGCGGTTGGGGAGGACTGAAGCTTTCTTT. Full variable domain (remainder filled in from reference TRBV2 and TRBJ1-1): EPEVTQTPSHQVTQMGQEVILRCVPISNHLYFYWYRQILGQKVEFLVSFYNNEISEKSEIFDDQFSVERPDGSNFTLKIRSTKLEDSAMYFCASSEARLGRTEAFFGQGTRLTVV.

A few counts support this clonotype. V is TRBV11-1 and J is TRBJ2-1, with TRBD1 matching over 8 bases. CDR3 length: 14 residues. CDR1 and CDR2 from the germline V gene are SGHAT and FQDESV (reference sequence). The junction had 10 bases not matched to a gene; V was cut back by 8 bases and J by 7 bases. The CDR3 sequence: CASPPQGAPNEQFF. The DNA of the CDR3 is TGTGCCAGCCCGCCGCAGGGGGCGCCAAATGAGCAGTTCTTC.

This chain connects TRBV7-6 to TRBJ2-1; D unresolved. V was cut by 3 bases and J by 8 bases, with 14 bases left in between. Looked up from germline, CDR1 is SGHVS and CDR2 is FNYEAQ. The CDR3 is 14 residues long. CDR3 region: CASSFDPYRDEQFF. Here the CDR3 DNA reads TGTGCCAGCAGCTTTGACCCATACCGGGATGAGCAGTTCTTC.

This clonotype appeared a few times. The chain combines TRBV6-1 with TRBJ1-1; D not resolved. The CDR3 runs to 14 residues. Trimming removed 4 bases from V and 0 bases from J, with 9 bases in between. The germline gives CDR1 MNHNS, CDR2 SASEGT. The CDR3 loop is CASSVGLMNTEAFF. The DNA of the CDR3 is TGTGCCAGCAGTGTGGGTCTCATGAACACTGAAGCTTTCTTT.

The rearrangement joins TRBV6-5 to TRBJ1-6; D gene ambiguous. Germline V gene lookup returns CDR1 MNHEY and CDR2 SVGAGI. V lost 0 bases and J lost 8, with 5 bases in between. The CDR3 is made up of 13 amino acids. The CDR3 nucleotides are TGTGCCAGCAGTTACTCGACTTATTCACCCCTCCACTTT. It encodes CASSYSTYSPLHF.

This clonotype was observed a single time. V is TRBV5-4 and J is TRBJ2-7; the D gene is possibly TRBD2 (5 bases). CDR3 length: 13 residues. V lost 3 bases and J 0 bases, leaving 7 bases between the germline ends. Germline loops: CDR1 SGHNT, CDR2 YYREEE (reference sequence). The DNA of the CDR3 is TGTGCCAGCAGCTCCGGGATCTCCTACGAGCAGTACTTC. It specifies CASSSGISYEQYF.

In its sample, this clonotype was seen a few times. The rearrangement uses TRBV6-1 and TRBJ1-2, with D perhaps TRBD1 (6 bases). V shed 7 bases and J shed 8 bases, with 17 bases lying between them. The CDR3 is 13 residues long. In germline, CDR1 is MNHNS, CDR2 SASEGT. CDR3 sequence (DNA): TGTGCCAGCACCGAGGGGGGCCCGGGAGGCTACACCTTC. Amino acids: CASTEGGPGGYTF.

This clonotype was counted between two and nine times. The chain is built from TRBV21-1 and TRBJ1-3; the D call in the table, TRBD1, was not verified against the DNA. TRBV21-1 corresponds to a pseudogene. CDR3 length: 15 amino acids. The DNA for the CDR3 is TGTGCCAGCAGCAAAGCGCTCGGCAGGGGGCACACCATATATTTT. Protein: CASSKALGRGHTIYF.

The J gene is TRBJ1-6, the V gene TRBV23-1; 7 bases match TRBD1. TRBV23-1 is an ORF, with its function uncertain. The CDR3 is 15 residues long. V trimming: 3 bases; J trimming: 10 bases; junction bases outside the gene matches: 9. The chain's CDR3 is CASSHPGQVGSPLHF. The CDR3 bases are TGCGCCAGCAGTCACCCAGGACAGGTAGGCTCACCCCTCCACTTT.

This clonotype came up a few times. The J gene is TRBJ2-5, the V gene TRBV20-1; perhaps TRBD2 as D (5 bases). The CDR3 has 12 amino acids. The germline V gene encodes CDR1 DFQATT and CDR2 SNEGSKA (reference sequence). V lost 6 bases and J 2 bases, leaving 10 bases between the germline ends. CDR3 residues: CSATPGQETQYF. In nucleotides, the CDR3 is TGCAGTGCAACGCCGGGGCAAGAGACCCAGTACTTC.

The chain links TRBV9 to TRBJ1-5; maybe TRBD1 (5 bases). Deletions cut 3 bases from V and 5 bases from J, with 12 bases between. The germline V gene encodes CDR1 SGDLS and CDR2 YYNGEE. The CDR3 length is 14 residues. Written as DNA, the CDR3 is TGTGCCAGCAGCGGCCTGGGGGTCCATCAGCCCCAGCATTTT. Protein product: CASSGLGVHQPQHF.

This rearrangement joins TRBV7-2 to TRBJ2-7; TRBD1 or TRBD2 may be the D gene (5 bases each). With 5 bases removed from V and 9 bases from J, the gap between germline ends came to 11 bases. The CDR3 totals 11 residues. Germline CDR1 and CDR2: SGHTA and FQGNSA. The CDR3 DNA follows: TGTGCCAGCAGCGAGGGACCCCTGCAGTACTTC. It translates to CASSEGPLQYF. The whole variable domain, filled in from reference TRBV7-2 and TRBJ2-7, reads GAGVSQSPSNKVTEKGKDVELRCDPISGHTALYWYRQSLGQGLEFLIYFQGNSAPDKSGLPSDRFSAERTGGSVSTLTIQRTQQEDSAVYLCASSEGPLQYFGPGTRLTVT.

This clonotype has only a few counts. The chain recombines TRBV21-1 with TRBJ2-1. TRBV21-1 is given as a pseudogene. The CDR3 length is 13 residues. CDR3 bases: TGTGCCAGCAGCAATCCTCACTACAATGAGCAGTTCTTC. Amino acid sequence: CASSNPHYNEQFF.

This clonotype has more than one count but fewer than ten. The chain joins TRBV20-1 to TRBJ2-1, with D perhaps TRBD1 or TRBD2 (6 bases each). This CDR3 has 14 residues. V lost 3 bases to trimming and J lost 5 bases, with 14 bases between them. The germline V gene encodes CDR1 DFQATT and CDR2 SNEGSKA (reference sequence). DNA for the CDR3: TGCAGTGCTAGCGGCGGGACATCCCACAATGAGCAGTTCTTC. Protein sequence: CSASGGTSHNEQFF.

CDR3 amino acids: CASRGSVAGGYNEQFF. The CDR3 nucleotides read TGTGCCAGTAGGGGCAGTGTAGCGGGGGGATACAATGAGCAGTTCTTC. The chain recombines TRBV19 with TRBJ2-1, with 10 bases that match TRBD2. Germline loops: CDR1 LNHDA, CDR2 SQIVND (reference sequence). The CDR3 extends over 16 amino acids. J gave up 4 bases and V 6 bases, and 9 bases lay outside the gene matches. The full variable domain, in which reference TRBV19 and TRBJ2-1 provide the parts outside the CDR3, is DGGITQSPKYLFRKEGQNVTLSCEQNLNHDAMYWYRQDPGQGLRLIYYSQIVNDFQKGDIAEGYSVSREKKESFPLTVTSAQKNPTAFYLCASRGSVAGGYNEQFFGPGTRLTVL.

The gene calls are TRBV12-3 or TRBV12-4 and TRBJ1-2; the D gene is possibly TRBD1 (6 bases). The V and J ends lost 4 bases and 8 bases respectively, with 11 bases between them. The CDR3 covers 12 residues. The CDR3 region has the DNA TGTGCCAGCAGTTACACAGGGTACGGCTACACCTTC. Translated, it gives CASSYTGYGYTF.

This clonotype was counted between two and nine times. The V gene is TRBV6-2 or TRBV6-3, the J gene TRBJ1-2; the D gene is possibly TRBD1 (6 bases). Trimming cost V 5 bases and J 6 bases, with 13 bases left between them. The CDR3 totals 13 residues. Germline V gives CDR1 MNHEY, CDR2 SVGEGT. As DNA, the CDR3 is TGTGCCAGCAGTCTCGGGACATTCAATGGCTACACCTTC. It encodes CASSLGTFNGYTF.

This clonotype has more than one count but fewer than ten. The V call is TRBV19, the J call TRBJ2-3; 7 nucleotides match TRBD2. The germline V gene encodes CDR1 LNHDA and CDR2 SQIVND (reference sequence). The CDR3 runs 12 residues. The ends lost 10 bases at V and 3 bases at J; junction bases unmatched: 4. In nucleotides, the CDR3 is TGTGCCACCGGGACTATTACAGATACGCAGTATTTT. It specifies CATGTITDTQYF.

This chain joins TRBV20-1 and TRBJ2-5; D gene uncertain. The CDR3 contains 11 residues. The germline V gene has CDR1 DFQATT and CDR2 SNEGSKA (reference sequence). Trimming took off 5 bases at V and 5 bases at J, with 9 bases between the two ends. The CDR3 coding sequence is TGCAGTGCTCCCCTGCCGGAGACCCAGTACTTC. This gives the protein CSAPLPETQYF.

This clonotype has a handful of counts. The chain joins TRBV5-1 to TRBJ2-7; 8 nucleotides agree with TRBD1. J gave up 5 bases and V 6 bases, and 7 bases lay outside the gene matches. There are 13 residues in the CDR3. The germline gives CDR1 SGHRS, CDR2 YFSETQ. CDR3 in amino acids: CASMRTGNDEQYF. CDR3 sequence (DNA): TGCGCCAGCATGAGGACAGGGAATGACGAGCAGTACTTC.

Relative to its sample, this clonotype is medium-sized. This chain joins TRBV2 and TRBJ1-2; 8 bases are a match to TRBD1. CDR1 is SNHLY and CDR2 is FYNNEI in the germline V gene. With 2 bases clipped from V and 4 bases from J, the junction kept 6 bases outside the gene matches. This CDR3 is built from 15 residues. The CDR3 here is CASSERQGARYGYTF. The CDR3, as DNA: TGTGCCAGCAGTGAAAGGCAGGGGGCTCGCTATGGCTACACCTTC.

This sequence joins TRBV6-1 and TRBJ1-2, with D perhaps matching TRBD1 (6 bases). The V end was cut by 5 bases, the J end by 1 base, with 23 bases between. Germline CDR1 and CDR2: MNHNS and SASEGT. This CDR3 spans 18 amino acids. CDR3 DNA sequence: TGTGCCAGCAGTCAACCACCATACGGGGACATACTTAACTATGGCTACACCTTC. Its translation: CASSQPPYGDILNYGYTF.

This clonotype was found a few times. V is TRBV11-2 and J is TRBJ2-5, with a possible D match to TRBD2 (5 bases). Looked up from germline, CDR1 is SGHAT and CDR2 is FQNNGV. Trimming left V 4 bases short and J 6 bases short, with 12 bases between. CDR3 length equals 13 residues. The CDR3 is CASSSREKKTQYF. In DNA form, the CDR3 reads TGTGCCAGCAGCTCGAGGGAGAAAAAGACCCAGTACTTC.

The rearrangement joins TRBV20-1 to TRBJ1-1; D remains unclear. This CDR3 comprises 13 residues. Germline V gives CDR1 DFQATT, CDR2 SNEGSKA (reference sequence). Trimming stripped 0 bases from V and 1 base from J, with 6 bases between. The CDR3 nucleotides are TGCAGTGCTAGAGATGGGAGGAACACTGAAGCTTTCTTT. Protein product: CSARDGRNTEAFF.